Listed here are 6 T cell receptor beta chains from one sample, sequenced in a study of spatial heterogeneity in lung cancer. Study observations and caveats: Mutation tallies in tumors tracked expanded intratumoral alpha and beta TCR counts.

TCRdb used MiXCR to reprocess the 5' RACE reads, holding one entry per CDR3 protein. Of 17,000 or so distinct CDR3 sequences in the sample, about 6.5% were seen once. Time point denoted: sample taken at primary tumor resection. Their recognized antigens are unknown. Material: lung tumor tissue, obtained at surgery. These receptors originate from a female donor with early-stage non-small cell lung cancer.

This clonotype was recorded only once. The chain is built from TRBV28 and TRBJ2-2; maybe TRBD1 (6 bases). Germline CDR1 and CDR2: MDHEN and SYDVKM. V shed 4 bases and J shed 3 bases, with 15 bases lying between them. The CDR3 runs 16 residues. CDR3 loop: CASSSLRQVDTGELFF. The CDR3, as DNA: TGTGCCAGCAGTTCTCTTCGACAGGTTGACACCGGGGAGCTGTTTTTT.

This clonotype was detected many times. This sequence joins TRBV2 and TRBJ2-7; D tentatively fits TRBD1 or TRBD2 (5 bases each). With 2 bases removed from V and 3 bases from J, the gap between germline ends came to 20 bases. CDR1 and CDR2 from the germline V gene are SNHLY and FYNNEI. The CDR3 is 17 amino acids. The CDR3 loop reads CASSESRFSGTNYEQYF. The CDR3 region has the DNA TGTGCCAGCAGTGAATCGAGGTTTAGTGGGACCAACTACGAGCAGTACTTC.

This clonotype showed up many times. This rearrangement joins TRBV30 to TRBJ2-1; D might be TRBD1 or TRBD2, each matching 7 bases. Between the trimmed V and J ends, which lost 8 bases and 2 bases, there was a span of 16 bases. CDR1 is GTSNPN, CDR2 SVGIG, per germline (reference sequence). CDR3 length equals 14 residues. CDR3 bases: TGTGCCAGGGGGCAGCTAGCGGCCTACAATGAGCAGTTCTTC. Translation gives CARGQLAAYNEQFF. The whole variable domain, remainder taken from reference TRBV30 and TRBJ2-1, is SQTIHQWPATLVQPVGSPLSLECTVEGTSNPNLYWYRQAAGRGLQLLFYSVGIGQISSEVPQNLSASRPQDRQFILSSKKLLLSDSGFYLCARGQLAAYNEQFFGPGTRLTVL.

This clonotype was counted ten times or more. The J gene is TRBJ2-1, the V gene TRBV6-1, with 8 bases identical to TRBD2. Germline-derived CDR1 and CDR2 are MNHNS and SASEGT. This CDR3 contains 14 residues. J lost 4 bases, V lost 1 base, and 0 bases had no gene match. CDR3 nucleotide sequence: TGTGCCAGCAGTGAAGTAGCGGGGTACAATGAGCAGTTCTTC. Amino acid sequence: CASSEVAGYNEQFF.

This clonotype was observed many times. The gene calls are TRBV14 and TRBJ1-2; perhaps TRBD1 as D (6 bases). CDR3 length: 14 residues. The V end lost 4 bases, the J end lost 7 bases, and 16 bases lay between the germline ends. From germline, CDR1 is SGHDN and CDR2 FVKESK. The DNA for the CDR3 is TGTGCCAGCAGCCCAGGCGGGGGGCCAAGTGGCTACACCTTC. Translating it yields CASSPGGGPSGYTF. The variable domain in full, completed from reference TRBV14 and TRBJ1-2, reads EAGVTQFPSHSVIEKGQTVTLRCDPISGHDNLYWYRRVMGKEIKFLLHFVKESKQDESGMPNNRFLAERTGGTYSTLKVQPAELEDSGVYFCASSPGGGPSGYTFGSGTRLTVV.

The chain carries TRBV29-1 and TRBJ2-3; tentatively, D is TRBD1 (6 bases). CDR1 SQVTM and CDR2 ANQGSEA come from the germline V gene. The CDR3 loop spans 16 amino acids. V was pared by 4 bases and J by 0 bases, with 17 bases between. In DNA, the CDR3 is TGCAGCGTTGGGCTGATCCCGGGACACAGCACAGATACGCAGTATTTT. Encoded protein: CSVGLIPGHSTDTQYF.